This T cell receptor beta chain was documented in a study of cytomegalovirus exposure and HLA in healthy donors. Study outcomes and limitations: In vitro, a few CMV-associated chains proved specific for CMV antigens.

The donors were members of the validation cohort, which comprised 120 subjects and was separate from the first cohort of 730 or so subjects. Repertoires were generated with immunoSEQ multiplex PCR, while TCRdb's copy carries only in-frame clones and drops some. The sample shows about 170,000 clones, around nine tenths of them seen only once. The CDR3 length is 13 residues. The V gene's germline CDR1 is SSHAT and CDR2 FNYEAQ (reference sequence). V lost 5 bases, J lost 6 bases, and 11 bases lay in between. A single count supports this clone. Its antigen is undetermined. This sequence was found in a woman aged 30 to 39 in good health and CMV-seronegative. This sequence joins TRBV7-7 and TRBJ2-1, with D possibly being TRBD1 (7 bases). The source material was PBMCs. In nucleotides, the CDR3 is TGTGCCAGCAGCCGCAGGGGGGCCAATGAGCAGTTCTTC. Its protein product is CASSRRGANEQFF.